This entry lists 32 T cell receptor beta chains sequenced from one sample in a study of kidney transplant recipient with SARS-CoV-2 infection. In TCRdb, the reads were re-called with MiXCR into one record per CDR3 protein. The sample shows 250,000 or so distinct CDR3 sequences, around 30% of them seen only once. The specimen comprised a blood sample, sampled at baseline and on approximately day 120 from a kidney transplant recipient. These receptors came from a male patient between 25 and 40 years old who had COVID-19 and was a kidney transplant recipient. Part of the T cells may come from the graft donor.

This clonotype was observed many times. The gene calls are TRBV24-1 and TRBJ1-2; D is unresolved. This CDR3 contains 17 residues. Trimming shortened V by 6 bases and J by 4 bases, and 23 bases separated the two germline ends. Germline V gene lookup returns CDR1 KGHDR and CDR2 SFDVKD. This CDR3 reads CATSLIVSTRKTYGYTF. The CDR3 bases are TGTGCCACCAGTCTTATAGTTAGTACCAGAAAGACCTATGGCTACACCTTC.

CDR3 sequence: CASSACEEPGKTYGYTF. DNA of the CDR3: TGTGCCAGCAGTGCTTGTGAAGAACCGGGAAAGACCTATGGCTACACCTTC. The chain joins TRBV25-1 to TRBJ1-2, with no clear D. Germline V gene data show CDR1 as MGHDK and CDR2 as SYGVNS. Trimming cost V 4 bases and J 4 bases, with 22 bases left between them. This CDR3 spans 17 amino acids.

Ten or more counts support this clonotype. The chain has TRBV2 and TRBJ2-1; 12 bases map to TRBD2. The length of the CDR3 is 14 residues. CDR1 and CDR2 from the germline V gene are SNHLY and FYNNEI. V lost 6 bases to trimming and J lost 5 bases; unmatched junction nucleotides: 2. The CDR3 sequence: CASSRTSGNNEQFF. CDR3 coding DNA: TGTGCCAGCAGCAGGACTAGCGGGAACAATGAGCAGTTCTTC.

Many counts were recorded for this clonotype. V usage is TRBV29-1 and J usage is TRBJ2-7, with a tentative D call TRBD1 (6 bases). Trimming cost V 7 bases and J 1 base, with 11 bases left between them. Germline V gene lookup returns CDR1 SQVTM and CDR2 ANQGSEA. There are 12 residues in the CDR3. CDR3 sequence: CSAIRGSYEQYF. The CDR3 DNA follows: TGCAGCGCCATCAGGGGATCCTACGAGCAGTACTTC.

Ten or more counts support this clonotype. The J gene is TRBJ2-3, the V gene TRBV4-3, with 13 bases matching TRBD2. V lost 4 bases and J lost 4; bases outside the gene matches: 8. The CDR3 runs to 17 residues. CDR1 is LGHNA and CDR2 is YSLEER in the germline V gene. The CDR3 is CASSPDKGLAGSDTQYF. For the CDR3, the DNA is TGCGCCAGCAGCCCGGATAAGGGACTAGCGGGATCAGATACGCAGTATTTT.

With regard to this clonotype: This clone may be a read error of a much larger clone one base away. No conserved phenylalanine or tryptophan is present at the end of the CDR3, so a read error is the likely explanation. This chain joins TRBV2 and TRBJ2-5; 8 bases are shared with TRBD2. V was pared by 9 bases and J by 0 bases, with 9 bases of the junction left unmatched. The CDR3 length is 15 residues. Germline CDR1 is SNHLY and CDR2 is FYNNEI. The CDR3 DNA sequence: TGTGCCAGGACCCGGGCTAGCGGGTACCAAGAGACCCAGTACTCC. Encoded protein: CARTRASGYQETQYS.

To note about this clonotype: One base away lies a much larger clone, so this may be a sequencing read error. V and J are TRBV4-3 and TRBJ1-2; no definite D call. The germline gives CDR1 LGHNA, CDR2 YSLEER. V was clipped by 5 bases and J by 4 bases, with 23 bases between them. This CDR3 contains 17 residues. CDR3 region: CASSGRLGRRRTYGYTF. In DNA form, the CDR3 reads TGCGCCAGCAGCGGGAGGCTAGGACGTCGAAGGACCTATGGCTACACCTTC.

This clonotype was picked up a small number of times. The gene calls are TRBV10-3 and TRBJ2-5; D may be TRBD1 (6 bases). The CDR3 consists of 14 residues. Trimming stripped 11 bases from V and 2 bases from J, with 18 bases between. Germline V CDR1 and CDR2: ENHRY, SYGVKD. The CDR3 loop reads CASRPDRPQETQYF. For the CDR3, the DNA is TGTGCCTCTCGCCCGGACAGACCTCAAGAGACCCAGTACTTC.

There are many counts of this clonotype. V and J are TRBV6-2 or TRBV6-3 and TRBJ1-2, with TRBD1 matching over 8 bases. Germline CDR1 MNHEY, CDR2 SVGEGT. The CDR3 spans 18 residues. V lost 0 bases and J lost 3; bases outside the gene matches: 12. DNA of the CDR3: TGTGCCAGCAGTTACTCGGGACAGGCAAGATTTGTAGACTATGGCTACACCTTC. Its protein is CASSYSGQARFVDYGYTF.

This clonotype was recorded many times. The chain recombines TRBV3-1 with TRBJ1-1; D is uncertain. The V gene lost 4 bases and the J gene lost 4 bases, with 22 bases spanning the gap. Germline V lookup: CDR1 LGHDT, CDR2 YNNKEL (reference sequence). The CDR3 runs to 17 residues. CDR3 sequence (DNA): TGTGCCAGCAGCCTGACAATTCCCATTTCAATTCGCACTGAAGCTTTCTTT. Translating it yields CASSLTIPISIRTEAFF.

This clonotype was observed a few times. The CDR3 here is CASSSSGTLRKTYGYTF. The CDR3 region has the DNA TGTGCCAGCAGCTCCTCAGGCACCCTTCGAAAGACCTATGGCTACACCTTC. The gene calls are TRBV3-1 and TRBJ1-2; D not resolved. Germline V gene sequence: CDR1 LGHDT, CDR2 YNNKEL (reference sequence). The V end lost 5 bases, the J end lost 4 bases, and 23 bases lay between the germline ends. The CDR3 has 17 residues.

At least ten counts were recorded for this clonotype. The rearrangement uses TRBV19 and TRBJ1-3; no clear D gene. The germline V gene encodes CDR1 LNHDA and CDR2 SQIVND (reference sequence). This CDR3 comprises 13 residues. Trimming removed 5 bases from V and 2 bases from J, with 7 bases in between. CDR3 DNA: TGTGCCAGTAGTGTTGGAACTGGAAACACCATATATTTT. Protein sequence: CASSVGTGNTIYF.

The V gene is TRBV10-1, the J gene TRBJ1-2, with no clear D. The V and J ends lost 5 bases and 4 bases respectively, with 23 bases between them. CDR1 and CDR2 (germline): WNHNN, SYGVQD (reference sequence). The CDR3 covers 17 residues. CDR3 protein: CASSKGTRSRKTYGYTF. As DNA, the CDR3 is TGCGCCAGCAGTAAGGGTACAAGATCGCGAAAGACCTATGGCTACACCTTC.

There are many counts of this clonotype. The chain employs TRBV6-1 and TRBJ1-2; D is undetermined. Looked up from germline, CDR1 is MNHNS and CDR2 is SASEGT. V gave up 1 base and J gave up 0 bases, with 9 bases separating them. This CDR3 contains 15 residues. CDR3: CASSEDFGANYGYTF. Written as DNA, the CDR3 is TGTGCCAGCAGTGAAGATTTTGGGGCTAACTATGGCTACACCTTC.

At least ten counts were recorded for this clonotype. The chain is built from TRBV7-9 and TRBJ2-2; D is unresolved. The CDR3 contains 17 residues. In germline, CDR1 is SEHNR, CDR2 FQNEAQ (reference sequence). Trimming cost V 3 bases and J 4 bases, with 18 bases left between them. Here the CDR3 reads CASSFPGSGRGTGELFF. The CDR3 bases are TGTGCCAGCAGCTTTCCCGGTTCGGGTCGCGGCACCGGGGAGCTGTTTTTT.

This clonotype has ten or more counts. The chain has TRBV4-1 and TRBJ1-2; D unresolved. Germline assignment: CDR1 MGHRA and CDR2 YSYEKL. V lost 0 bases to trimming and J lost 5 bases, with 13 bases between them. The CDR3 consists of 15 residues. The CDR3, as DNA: TGCGCCAGCAGCCAAGAATCGGGTTTTGGATATGGCTACACCTTC. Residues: CASSQESGFGYGYTF.

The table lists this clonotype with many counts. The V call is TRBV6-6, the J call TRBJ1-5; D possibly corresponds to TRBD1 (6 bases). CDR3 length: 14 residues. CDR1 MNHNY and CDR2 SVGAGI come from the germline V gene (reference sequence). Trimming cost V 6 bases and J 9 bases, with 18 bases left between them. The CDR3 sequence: CASRPEQGLTPQHF. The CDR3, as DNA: TGTGCCAGCAGACCAGAACAGGGACTGACGCCCCAGCATTTT.

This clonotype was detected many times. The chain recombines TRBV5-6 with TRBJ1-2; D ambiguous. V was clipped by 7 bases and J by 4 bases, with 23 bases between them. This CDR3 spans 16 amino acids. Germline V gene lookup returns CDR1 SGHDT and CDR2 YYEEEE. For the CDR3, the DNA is TGTGCCAGCCGCGACGTCAATAGTCGAAAGACCTATGGCTACACCTTC. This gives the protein CASRDVNSRKTYGYTF. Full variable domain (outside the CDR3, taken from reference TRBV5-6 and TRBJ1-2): DAGVTQSPTHLIKTRGQQVTLRCSPKSGHDTVSWYQQALGQGPQFIFQYYEEEERQRGNFPDRFSGHQFPNYSSELNVNALLLGDSALYLCASRDVNSRKTYGYTFGSGTRLTVV.

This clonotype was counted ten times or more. CDR3 sequence (DNA): TGTGCCAGCAGCTTAGGCGGAGAGGCTACCTACGAGCAGTACTTC. It specifies CASSLGGEATYEQYF. The J gene is TRBJ2-7, the V gene TRBV11-3; D is ambiguous. Germline assignment: CDR1 SGHNT and CDR2 YENEEA. V was trimmed by 1 base and J by 2 bases, leaving 12 bases between them. The length of the CDR3 is 15 residues. Combining the CDR3 with reference TRBV11-3 and TRBJ2-7 gives the whole variable domain EAGVVQSPRYKIIEKKQPVAFWCNPISGHNTLYWYLQNLGQGPELLIRYENEEAVDDSQLPKDRFSAERLKGVDSTLKIQPAELGDSAVYLCASSLGGEATYEQYFGPGTRLTVT.

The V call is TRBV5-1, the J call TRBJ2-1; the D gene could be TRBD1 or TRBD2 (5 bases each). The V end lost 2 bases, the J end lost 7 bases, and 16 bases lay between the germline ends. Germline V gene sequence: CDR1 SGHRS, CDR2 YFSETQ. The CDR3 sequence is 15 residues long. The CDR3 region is CASSLLFGAGNEQFF. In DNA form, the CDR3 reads TGCGCCAGCAGCTTACTCTTCGGGGCCGGGAATGAGCAGTTCTTC. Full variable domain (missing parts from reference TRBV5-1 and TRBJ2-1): KAGVTQTPRYLIKTRGQQVTLSCSPISGHRSVSWYQQTPGQGLQFLFEYFSETQRNKGNFPGRFSGRQFSNSRSEMNVSTLELGDSALYLCASSLLFGAGNEQFFGPGTRLTVL.

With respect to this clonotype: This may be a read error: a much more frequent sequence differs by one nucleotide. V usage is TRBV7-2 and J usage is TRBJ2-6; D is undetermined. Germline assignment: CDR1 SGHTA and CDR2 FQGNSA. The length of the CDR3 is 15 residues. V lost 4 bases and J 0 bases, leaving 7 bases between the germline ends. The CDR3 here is CASSSENSGANVLTF. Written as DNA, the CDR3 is TGTGCCAGCAGCTCAGAGAACTCTGGGGCCAACGTCCTGACTTTC.

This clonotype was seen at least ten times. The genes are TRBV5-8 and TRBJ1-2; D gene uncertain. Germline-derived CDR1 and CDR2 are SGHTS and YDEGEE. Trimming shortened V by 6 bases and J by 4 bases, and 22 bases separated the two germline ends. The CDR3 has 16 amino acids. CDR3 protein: CASMVDHPRKTYGYTF. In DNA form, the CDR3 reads TGTGCCAGCATGGTAGATCATCCACGAAAGACCTATGGCTACACCTTC.

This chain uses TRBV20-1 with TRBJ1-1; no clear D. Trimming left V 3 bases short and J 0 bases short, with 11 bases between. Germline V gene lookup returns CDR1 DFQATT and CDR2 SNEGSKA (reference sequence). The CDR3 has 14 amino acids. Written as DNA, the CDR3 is TGCAGTGCTAGGAGCGACACGATGAACACTGAAGCTTTCTTT. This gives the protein CSARSDTMNTEAFF.

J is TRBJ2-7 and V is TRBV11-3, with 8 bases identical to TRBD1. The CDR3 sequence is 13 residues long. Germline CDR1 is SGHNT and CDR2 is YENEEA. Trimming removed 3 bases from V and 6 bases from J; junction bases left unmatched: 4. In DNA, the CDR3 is TGTGCCAGCAGCTTCGGACAGGGTTGCGAGCAGTACTTC. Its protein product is CASSFGQGCEQYF. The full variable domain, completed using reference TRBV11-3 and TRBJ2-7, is EAGVVQSPRYKIIEKKQPVAFWCNPISGHNTLYWYLQNLGQGPELLIRYENEEAVDDSQLPKDRFSAERLKGVDSTLKIQPAELGDSAVYLCASSFGQGCEQYFGPGTRLTVT.

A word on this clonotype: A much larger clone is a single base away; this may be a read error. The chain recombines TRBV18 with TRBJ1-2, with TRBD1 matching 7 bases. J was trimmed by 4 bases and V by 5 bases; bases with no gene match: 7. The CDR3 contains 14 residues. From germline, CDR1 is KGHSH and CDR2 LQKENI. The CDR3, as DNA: TGTGCCAGCTCAGATACAGGGGAGGTCTATGGCTACACCTTC. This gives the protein CASSDTGEVYGYTF. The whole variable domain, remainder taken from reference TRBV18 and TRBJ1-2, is NAGVMQNPRHLVRRRGQEARLRCSPMKGHSHVYWYRQLPEEGLKFMVYLQKENIIDESGMPKERFSAEFPKEGPSILRIQQVVRGDSAAYFCASSDTGEVYGYTFGSGTRLTVV.

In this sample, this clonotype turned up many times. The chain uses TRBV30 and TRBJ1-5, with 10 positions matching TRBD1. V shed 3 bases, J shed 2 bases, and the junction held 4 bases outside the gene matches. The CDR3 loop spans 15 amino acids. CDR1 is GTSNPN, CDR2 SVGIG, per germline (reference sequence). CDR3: CAWSAGQGRNQPQHF. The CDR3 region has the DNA TGTGCCTGGAGCGCGGGACAGGGGCGCAATCAGCCCCAGCATTTT. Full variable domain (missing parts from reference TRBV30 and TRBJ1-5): SQTIHQWPATLVQPVGSPLSLECTVEGTSNPNLYWYRQAAGRGLQLLFYSVGIGQISSEVPQNLSASRPQDRQFILSSKKLLLSDSGFYLCAWSAGQGRNQPQHFGDGTRLSIL.

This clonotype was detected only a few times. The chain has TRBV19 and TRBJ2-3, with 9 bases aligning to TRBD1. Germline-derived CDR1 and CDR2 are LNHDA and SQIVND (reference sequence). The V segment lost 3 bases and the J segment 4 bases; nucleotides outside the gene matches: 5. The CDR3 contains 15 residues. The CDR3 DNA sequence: TGTGCCAGTAGTATCTACAGGGGGCGTGCAGATACGCAGTATTTT. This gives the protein CASSIYRGRADTQYF.

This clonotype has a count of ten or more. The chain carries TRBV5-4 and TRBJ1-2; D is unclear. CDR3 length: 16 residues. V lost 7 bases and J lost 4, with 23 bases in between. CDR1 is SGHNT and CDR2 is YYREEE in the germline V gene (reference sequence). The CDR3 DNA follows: TGTGCCAGCTTTCTATCCGTACCAGGAAAGACCTATGGCTACACCTTC. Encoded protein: CASFLSVPGKTYGYTF.

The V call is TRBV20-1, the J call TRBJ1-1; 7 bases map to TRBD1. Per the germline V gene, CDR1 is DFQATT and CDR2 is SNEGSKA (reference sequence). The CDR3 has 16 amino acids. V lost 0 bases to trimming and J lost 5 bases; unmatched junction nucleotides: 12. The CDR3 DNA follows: TGCAGTGCTAGAGATGGCCACAGGGGTAGGTGGACTGAAGCTTTCTTT. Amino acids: CSARDGHRGRWTEAFF.

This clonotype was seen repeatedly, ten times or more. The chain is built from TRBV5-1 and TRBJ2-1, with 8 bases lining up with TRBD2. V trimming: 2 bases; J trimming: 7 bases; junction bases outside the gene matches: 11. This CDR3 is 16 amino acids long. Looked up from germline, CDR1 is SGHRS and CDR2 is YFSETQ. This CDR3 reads CASSLVGRASSNEQFF. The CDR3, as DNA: TGCGCCAGCAGCTTAGTCGGGAGGGCCTCGAGTAATGAGCAGTTCTTC.

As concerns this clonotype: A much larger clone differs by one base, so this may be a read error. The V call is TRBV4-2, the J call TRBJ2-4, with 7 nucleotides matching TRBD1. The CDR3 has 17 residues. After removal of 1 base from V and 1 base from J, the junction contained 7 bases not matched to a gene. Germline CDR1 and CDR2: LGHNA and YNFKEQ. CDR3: CASSQGKGARAKNIQYF. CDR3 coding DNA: TGTGCCAGCAGCCAAGGAAAGGGGGCGCGGGCCAAAAACATTCAGTACTTC.

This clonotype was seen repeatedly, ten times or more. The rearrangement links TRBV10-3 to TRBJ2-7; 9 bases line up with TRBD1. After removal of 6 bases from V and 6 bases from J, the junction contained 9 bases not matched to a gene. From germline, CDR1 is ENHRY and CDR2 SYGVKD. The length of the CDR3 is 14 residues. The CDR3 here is CAIRTPGQGFEQYF. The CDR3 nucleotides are TGTGCCATCAGAACCCCGGGACAGGGCTTCGAGCAGTACTTC.